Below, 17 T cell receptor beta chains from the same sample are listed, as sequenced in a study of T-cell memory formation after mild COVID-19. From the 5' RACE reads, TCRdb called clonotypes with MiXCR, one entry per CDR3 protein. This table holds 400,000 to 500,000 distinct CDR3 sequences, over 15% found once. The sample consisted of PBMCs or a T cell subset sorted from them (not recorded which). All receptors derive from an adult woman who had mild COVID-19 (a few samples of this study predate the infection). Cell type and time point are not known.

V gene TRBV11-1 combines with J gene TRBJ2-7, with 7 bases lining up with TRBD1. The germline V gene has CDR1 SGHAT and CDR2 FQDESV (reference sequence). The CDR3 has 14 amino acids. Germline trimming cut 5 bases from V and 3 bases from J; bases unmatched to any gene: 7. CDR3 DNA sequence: TGTGCCAGCAGCCGAGGGGGACAGCTCTACGAGCAGTACTTC. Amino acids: CASSRGGQLYEQYF.

CDR3 DNA sequence: TGTGCCAGCAGCCAATCCTCGATTGGTTTTGAAGCTTTCTTT. It encodes CASSQSSIGFEAFF. J is TRBJ1-1 and V is TRBV4-2; D is undetermined. The germline V gene encodes CDR1 LGHNA and CDR2 YNFKEQ. V gave up 2 bases and J gave up 7 bases, with 14 bases separating them. The CDR3 has 14 amino acids.

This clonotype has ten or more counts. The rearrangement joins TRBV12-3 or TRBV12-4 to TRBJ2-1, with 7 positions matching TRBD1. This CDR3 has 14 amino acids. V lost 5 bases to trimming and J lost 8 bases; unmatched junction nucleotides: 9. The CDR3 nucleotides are TGTGCCAGCAGTCTACCGACAGGGTACCATGAGCAGTTCTTC. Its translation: CASSLPTGYHEQFF.

CDR3 amino acids: CASSPAGQGPLYEQYF. CDR3 DNA sequence: TGTGCCAGCTCACCAGCAGGACAGGGTCCTCTCTACGAGCAGTACTTC. V usage is TRBV18 and J usage is TRBJ2-7; 8 bases fit TRBD1. The CDR3 consists of 16 residues. With V trimmed by 2 bases and J by 3 bases, 9 bases remained unmatched. Germline V CDR1 and CDR2: KGHSH, LQKENI.

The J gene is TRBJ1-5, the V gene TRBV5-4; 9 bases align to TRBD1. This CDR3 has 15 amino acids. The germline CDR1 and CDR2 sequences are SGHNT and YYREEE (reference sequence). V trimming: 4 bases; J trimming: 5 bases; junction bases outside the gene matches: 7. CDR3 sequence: CASSRDRALHQPQHF. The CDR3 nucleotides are TGTGCCAGCAGCCGGGACAGGGCTTTACATCAGCCCCAGCATTTT.

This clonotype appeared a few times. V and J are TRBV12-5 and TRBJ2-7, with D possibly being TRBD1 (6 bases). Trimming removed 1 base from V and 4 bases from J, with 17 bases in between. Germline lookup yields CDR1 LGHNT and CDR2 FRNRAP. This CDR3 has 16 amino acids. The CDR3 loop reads CASGLEQGFRMYEQYF. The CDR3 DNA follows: TGTGCTAGTGGTTTGGAACAGGGTTTCCGGATGTACGAGCAGTACTTC.

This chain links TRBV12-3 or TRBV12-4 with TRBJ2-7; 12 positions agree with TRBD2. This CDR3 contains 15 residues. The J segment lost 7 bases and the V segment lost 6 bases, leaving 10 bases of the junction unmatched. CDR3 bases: TGTGCCAGCAGCCCACGACTAGCGGGAGCGGGGGAGCAGTACTTC. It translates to CASSPRLAGAGEQYF.

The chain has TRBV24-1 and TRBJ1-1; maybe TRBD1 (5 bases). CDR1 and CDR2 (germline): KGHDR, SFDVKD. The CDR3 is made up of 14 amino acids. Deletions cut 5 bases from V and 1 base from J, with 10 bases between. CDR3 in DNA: TGTGCCACCAGTGGGGGACCCTCGAACACTGAAGCTTTCTTT. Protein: CATSGGPSNTEAFF.

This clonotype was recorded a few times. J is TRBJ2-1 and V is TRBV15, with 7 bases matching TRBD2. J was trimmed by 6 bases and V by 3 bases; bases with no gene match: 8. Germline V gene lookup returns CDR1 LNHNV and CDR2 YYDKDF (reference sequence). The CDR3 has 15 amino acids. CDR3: CATSSGTTHGNEQFF. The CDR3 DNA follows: TGTGCCACCAGCAGTGGGACTACTCACGGCAATGAGCAGTTCTTC.

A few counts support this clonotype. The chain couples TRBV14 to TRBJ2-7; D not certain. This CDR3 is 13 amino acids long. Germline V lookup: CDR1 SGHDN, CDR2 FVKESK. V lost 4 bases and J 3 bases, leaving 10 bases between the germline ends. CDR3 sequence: CASSPFSDYEQYF. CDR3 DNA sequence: TGTGCCAGCAGCCCCTTCTCGGACTACGAGCAGTACTTC.

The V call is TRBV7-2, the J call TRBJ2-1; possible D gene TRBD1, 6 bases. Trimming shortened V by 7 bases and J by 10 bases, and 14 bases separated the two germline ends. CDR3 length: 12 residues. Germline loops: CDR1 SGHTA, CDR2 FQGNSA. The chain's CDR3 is CASNMDQGEQFF. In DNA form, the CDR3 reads TGTGCCAGCAACATGGACCAGGGGGAGCAGTTCTTC.

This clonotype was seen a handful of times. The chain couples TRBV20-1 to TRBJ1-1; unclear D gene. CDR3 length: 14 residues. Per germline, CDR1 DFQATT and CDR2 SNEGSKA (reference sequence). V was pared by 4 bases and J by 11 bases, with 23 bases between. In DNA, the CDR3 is TGCAGTGCTATATCCTCGGTAGGGTCCGTCGCGGCTTTCTTT. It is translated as CSAISSVGSVAAFF.

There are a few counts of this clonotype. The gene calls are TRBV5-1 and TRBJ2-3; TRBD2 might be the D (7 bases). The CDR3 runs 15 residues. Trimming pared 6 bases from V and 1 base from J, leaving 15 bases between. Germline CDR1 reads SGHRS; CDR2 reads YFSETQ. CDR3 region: CASTNTGGRTDTQYF. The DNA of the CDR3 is TGCGCCAGCACCAATACGGGGGGCCGCACAGATACGCAGTATTTT.

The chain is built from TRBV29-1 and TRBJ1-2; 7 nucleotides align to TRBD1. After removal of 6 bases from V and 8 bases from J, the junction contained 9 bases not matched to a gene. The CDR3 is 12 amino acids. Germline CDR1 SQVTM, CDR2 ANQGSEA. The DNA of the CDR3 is TGCAGCGTCGTGACAGGGAAAAGCGGCTACACCTTC. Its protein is CSVVTGKSGYTF.

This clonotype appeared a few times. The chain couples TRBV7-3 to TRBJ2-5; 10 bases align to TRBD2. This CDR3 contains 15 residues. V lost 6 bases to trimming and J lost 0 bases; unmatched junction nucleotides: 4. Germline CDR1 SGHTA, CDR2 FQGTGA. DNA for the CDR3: TGTGCCAGCAGTATTACTAGCGGGGACCAAGAGACCCAGTACTTC. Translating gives CASSITSGDQETQYF. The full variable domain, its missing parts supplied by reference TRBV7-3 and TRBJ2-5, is GAGVSQTPSNKVTEKGKYVELRCDPISGHTALYWYRQSLGQGPEFLIYFQGTGAADDSGLPNDRFFAVRPEGSVSTLKIQRTERGDSAVYLCASSITSGDQETQYFGPGTRLLVL.

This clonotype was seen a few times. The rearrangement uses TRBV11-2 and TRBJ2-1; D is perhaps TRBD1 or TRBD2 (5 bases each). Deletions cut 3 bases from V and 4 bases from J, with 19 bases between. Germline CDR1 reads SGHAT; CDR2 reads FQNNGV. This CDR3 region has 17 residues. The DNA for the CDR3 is TGTGCCAGCAGCTTTTCCCGGGGCCACATCCTTTACAATGAGCAGTTCTTC. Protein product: CASSFSRGHILYNEQFF.

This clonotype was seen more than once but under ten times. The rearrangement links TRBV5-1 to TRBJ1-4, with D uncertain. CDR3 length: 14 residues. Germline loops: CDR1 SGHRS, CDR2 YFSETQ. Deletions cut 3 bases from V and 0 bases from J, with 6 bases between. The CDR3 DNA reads TGCGCCAGCAGCTCTCTAGCAACTAATGAAAAACTGTTTTTT. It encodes CASSSLATNEKLFF.